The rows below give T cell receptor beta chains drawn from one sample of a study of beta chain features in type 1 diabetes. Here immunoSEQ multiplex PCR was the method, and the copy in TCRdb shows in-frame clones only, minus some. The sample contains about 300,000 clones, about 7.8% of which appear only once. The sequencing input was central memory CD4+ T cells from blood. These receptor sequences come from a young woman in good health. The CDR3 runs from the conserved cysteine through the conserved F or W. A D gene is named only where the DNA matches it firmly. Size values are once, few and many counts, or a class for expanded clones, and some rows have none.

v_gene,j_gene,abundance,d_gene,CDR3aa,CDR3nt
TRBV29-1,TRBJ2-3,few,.,CSSVRYTDTQYF,TGCAGCTCCGTAAGATACACAGATACGCAGTATTTT
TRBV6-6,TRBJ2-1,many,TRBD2,CASSSGGRVNEQFF,TGTGCCAGCAGTTCGGGGGGTAGAGTCAATGAGCAGTTCTTC
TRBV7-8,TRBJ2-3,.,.,CASSPPGEDTQYF,TGTGCCAGCAGCCCTCCCGGCGAAGATACGCAGTATTTT
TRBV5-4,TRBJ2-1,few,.,CASSWDTTVTREQFF,TGTGCCAGCAGCTGGGACACGACAGTGACCCGGGAGCAGTTCTTC
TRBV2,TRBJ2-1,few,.,CASSEYGTSWNEQFF,TGTGCCAGCAGTGAATATGGAACTTCGTGGAATGAGCAGTTCTTC
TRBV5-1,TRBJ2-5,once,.,CASSLEGGTQYF,TGCGCCAGCAGCTTGGAGGGGGGGACCCAGTACTTC
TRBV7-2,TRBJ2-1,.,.,CASSPRTVRRDEQFF,TGTGCCAGCAGCCCTAGGACAGTCCGTAGGGATGAGCAGTTCTTC
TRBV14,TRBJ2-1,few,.,CASSRGTSTPYNEQFF,TGTGCCAGCAGCCGAGGGACCTCCACCCCCTACAATGAGCAGTTCTTC
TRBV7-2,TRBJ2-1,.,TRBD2,CASSRTSGFYNEQFF,TGTGCCAGCAGCCGTACTAGCGGGTTCTACAATGAGCAGTTCTTC
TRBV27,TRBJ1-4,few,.,CASSFQGMTNEKLFF,TGTGCCAGCAGTTTCCAGGGAATGACTAATGAAAAACTGTTTTTT
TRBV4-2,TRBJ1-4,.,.,CASSQDLRDWGEKLFF,TGTGCCAGCAGCCAAGATCTCCGGGACTGGGGGGAAAAACTGTTTTTT
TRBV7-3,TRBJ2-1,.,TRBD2,CASSSPAVAGGLYNEQFF,TGTGCCAGCAGCTCACCCGCCGTAGCGGGTGGTCTGTACAATGAGCAGTTCTTC
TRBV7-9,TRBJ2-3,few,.,CASSSTADTQYF,TGTGCCAGCAGCTCGACAGCAGATACGCAGTATTTT
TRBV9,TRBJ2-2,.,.,CASSVEGLWTGELFF,TGTGCCAGCAGCGTAGAAGGGTTATGGACCGGGGAGCTGTTTTTT
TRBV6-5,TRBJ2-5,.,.,CASSQTSLSETQYF,TGTGCCAGCAGTCAGACTAGTTTGTCGGAGACCCAGTACTTC